This TCR beta chain was sequenced for a study of blood T cell repertoires in COVID-19. On the study more broadly: Italy, Spain and the United States were the sources of the convalescent and acute COVID-19 samples. T cells, B-cell-depleted T cells, or PBMCs supplied cDNA or gDNA.

Patients of the Seattle cohort, enrolled during active infection, were followed longitudinally. Germline CDR1 and CDR2: SGDLS and YYNGEE. V gave up 0 bases and J gave up 2 bases; unmatched junction bases: 2. The CDR3 consists of 15 residues. As processed by the authors: Counts of nucleated cells, estimated from reference gene primer amplification, were obtained. Method: immunoSEQ multiplex PCR; TCRdb's copy keeps in-frame clones and lacks some. V and J calls and clone size are copied from that table; D and trimming were computed from the DNA. The sample lists 100,000 to 150,000 clones; approximately 85% were seen once.

The TCR was taken from a woman older than 75 with COVID-19, enrolled during active disease. This chain uses TRBV9 with TRBJ2-5; 9 bases match TRBD2. Sequenced input: peripheral blood. The chain's CDR3 is CASSVAAGGQETQYF. The DNA for the CDR3 is TGTGCCAGCAGCGTAGCTGCGGGGGGGCAAGAGACCCAGTACTTC.